This T cell receptor (beta chain) stems from a study of blood T cell repertoires in COVID-19. Study overall: Samples came from the United States, Italy and Spain, spanning acute and convalescent COVID-19. Sources were T cells, B-cell-depleted T cells, or PBMCs; the material itself was cDNA or gDNA.

The CDR3 length is 16 residues. CDR1 and CDR2 (germline): LNHDA, SQIVND (reference sequence). V lost 4 bases to trimming and J lost 6 bases, with 16 bases between them. Per the original data handling: Reference gene primer amplification in the assay estimated nucleated cell counts. Sequenced by immunoSEQ multiplex PCR; TCRdb stores in-frame clones only, minus some. The V and J calls and clone size are taken from that table; D and trimming were inferred from the DNA. The sample has hundreds of thousands of clones; around 87% are singletons. Patients of the Seattle cohort, enrolled during active infection, were followed longitudinally.

Sequencing used peripheral blood. The sequence was collected from a woman aged 55 to 70 with COVID-19, enrolled during active disease. This rearrangement joins TRBV19 to TRBJ1-6; D might be TRBD1 (6 bases). For the CDR3, the DNA is TGTGCCAGTAGTAAACCAGGGGACCACGCTAATTCACCCCTCCACTTT. Encoded protein: CASSKPGDHANSPLHF.